The 12 T cell receptor beta chains presented below share a single source sample, sequenced in a study of blood T cell repertoires in COVID-19. Profiled with immunoSEQ multiplex PCR; TCRdb holds only in-frame clones, not every one. This table holds about 380,000 clones, 88% found once. Sequencing used PBMCs or T cells enriched from blood (not recorded which). Every receptor here comes from a woman aged 18 to 35 who had recovered from COVID-19.

The chain employs TRBV19 and TRBJ1-5; the D gene is possibly TRBD1 (6 bases). This CDR3 has 14 amino acids. CDR1 is LNHDA, CDR2 SQIVND, per germline (reference sequence). Trimming removed 5 bases at V and 4 bases at J, with 12 bases between. CDR3 residues: CASSDIGGNQPQHF. CDR3 nucleotides: TGTGCCAGTAGTGATATAGGGGGAAATCAGCCCCAGCATTTT.

The genes are TRBV9 and TRBJ1-5; D unresolved. V was clipped by 0 bases and J by 3 bases, with 10 bases between them. The CDR3 totals 15 residues. Germline V gives CDR1 SGDLS, CDR2 YYNGEE. CDR3 residues: CASSVGAGLNQPQHF. Written as DNA, the CDR3 is TGTGCCAGCAGCGTAGGGGCAGGCCTCAATCAGCCCCAGCATTTT.

The chain employs TRBV5-5 and TRBJ1-2, with 11 bases lining up with TRBD1. CDR1 and CDR2 from the germline V gene are SGHKS and YYEKEE (reference sequence). After removal of 5 bases from V and 3 bases from J, the junction contained 3 bases not matched to a gene. The CDR3 covers 14 residues. The CDR3 bases are TGTGCCAGCAGGCTGGACAGGGGGCACTATGGCTACACCTTC. Its protein is CASRLDRGHYGYTF. Drawing the rest from reference TRBV5-5 and TRBJ1-2, the complete variable domain is DAGVTQSPTHLIKTRGQQVTLRCSPISGHKSVSWYQQVLGQGPQFIFQYYEKEERGRGNFPDRFSARQFPNYSSELNVNALLLGDSALYLCASRLDRGHYGYTFGSGTRLTVV.

This clone was found once. The genes are TRBV27 and TRBJ1-6, with a weak D call TRBD1 (5 bases). Trimming removed 5 bases from V and 7 bases from J, with 12 bases in between. The CDR3 runs 14 residues. Germline V gene data show CDR1 as MNHEY and CDR2 as SMNVEV (reference sequence). CDR3 coding DNA: TGTGCCAGCAGTCCGGGGACTCTCAATTCACCCCTCCACTTT. This translates into CASSPGTLNSPLHF.

The chain combines TRBV11-2 with TRBJ2-1; TRBD2 matches at 8 bases. The CDR3 extends over 16 amino acids. Germline lookup yields CDR1 SGHAT and CDR2 FQNNGV. V was clipped by 2 bases and J by 1 base; unmatched bases: 4. This CDR3 reads CASSLSGGNSYNEQFF. CDR3 in DNA: TGTGCCAGCAGCTTATCGGGGGGGAATTCCTACAATGAGCAGTTCTTC.

This rearrangement joins TRBV24-1 to TRBJ2-2; TRBD1 is a possible D gene (6 bases). This CDR3 has 18 amino acids. The germline V gene has CDR1 KGHDR and CDR2 SFDVKD. Trimming pared 2 bases from V and 4 bases from J, leaving 19 bases between. Written as DNA, the CDR3 is TGTGCCACCAGTGATTCGCTCTCGACAGGCCCCCGCACCGGGGAGCTGTTTTTT. This translates into CATSDSLSTGPRTGELFF.

V and J are TRBV5-6 and TRBJ1-2; D might be TRBD1 (5 bases). Germline V CDR1 and CDR2: SGHDT, YYEEEE. This CDR3 is built from 15 residues. V was cut by 3 bases and J by 0 bases, with 12 bases left in between. The CDR3, as DNA: TGTGCCAGCAGCTGGGGACTGCAAGCTAACTATGGCTACACCTTC. It specifies CASSWGLQANYGYTF.

This clone was counted a single time. This chain uses TRBV19 with TRBJ2-5; D is uncertain. With 5 bases removed from V and 0 bases from J, the gap between germline ends came to 7 bases. The CDR3 is made up of 13 amino acids. In germline, CDR1 is LNHDA, CDR2 SQIVND (reference sequence). The CDR3 coding sequence is TGTGCCAGTAGTTATCTTTACCAAGAGACCCAGTACTTC. Translation gives CASSYLYQETQYF.

V is TRBV7-9 and J is TRBJ2-5; 7 positions agree with TRBD1. V trimming: 11 bases; J trimming: 5 bases; junction bases outside the gene matches: 11. CDR1 is SEHNR, CDR2 FQNEAQ, per germline (reference sequence). The CDR3 runs to 13 residues. This CDR3 is CAGVTGTFETQYF. The CDR3 nucleotides are TGTGCCGGAGTGACAGGGACGTTTGAGACCCAGTACTTC.

The chain couples TRBV30 to TRBJ1-1; 8 bases match TRBD1. The CDR3 is made up of 14 amino acids. The V and J ends lost 3 bases and 0 bases, in that order; junction bases with no gene match: 3. The germline CDR1 and CDR2 sequences are GTSNPN and SVGIG (reference sequence). For the CDR3, the DNA is TGTGCCTGGAGCTGGACAGGGATGAACACTGAAGCTTTCTTT. This gives the protein CAWSWTGMNTEAFF.

The table lists this clone with a count of one. V gene TRBV2 combines with J gene TRBJ1-2; D unclear. V lost 3 bases and J lost 1, with 6 bases in between. CDR1 is SNHLY and CDR2 is FYNNEI in the germline V gene. This CDR3 is built from 13 residues. The CDR3 protein is CASSERLNYGYTF. The CDR3 nucleotides are TGTGCCAGCAGTGAGAGACTTAACTATGGCTACACCTTC.

The chain links TRBV19 to TRBJ1-5; D uncertain. The ends were cut back, 7 bases at V and 3 bases at J, with 16 bases in the middle. CDR3 length: 15 amino acids. CDR1 LNHDA and CDR2 SQIVND come from the germline V gene (reference sequence). The CDR3 is CASNPDPGVNQPQHF. DNA for the CDR3: TGTGCCAGTAACCCAGACCCCGGAGTCAATCAGCCCCAGCATTTT.